These 23 T cell receptor beta chains were all obtained from the same sample, sequenced in a study of long-term antiretroviral therapy in people with HIV. Survey-level immunoSEQ v3.0 assays were run. Assay: immunoSEQ multiplex PCR; the TCRdb copy retains only in-frame clones and omits some. The sample records more than 25,000 clones, 80% to 90% being singletons. The sequencing here drew on unsorted PBMCs, taken 3.2 years before starting antiretroviral therapy. These receptors all come from a man aged 45-65 years with HIV.

The chain has TRBV5-5 and TRBJ2-1; maybe TRBD1 (5 bases). This CDR3 has 14 residues. Germline CDR1 is SGHKS and CDR2 is YYEKEE (reference sequence). V was cut by 0 bases and J by 4 bases, with 8 bases left in between. CDR3 DNA: TGTGCCAGCAGCTTGGACAGGAGTTACAATGAGCAGTTCTTC. Translating it yields CASSLDRSYNEQFF.

The V and J genes are TRBV15 and TRBJ2-6; possibly TRBD1 for D (5 bases). The V end lost 1 base, the J end lost 3 bases, and 13 bases lay between the germline ends. This CDR3 has 17 amino acids. Germline V gene lookup returns CDR1 LNHNV and CDR2 YYDKDF (reference sequence). Here the CDR3 DNA reads TGTGCCACCAGCAGAGGGGGCTTGGCTCATGGGGCCAACGTCCTGACTTTC. Translation gives CATSRGGLAHGANVLTF.

This sequence joins TRBV5-1 and TRBJ2-7; 14 positions agree with TRBD2. The CDR3 consists of 18 residues. J was trimmed by 2 bases and V by 3 bases; bases with no gene match: 10. CDR1 and CDR2 (germline): SGHRS, YFSETQ. The CDR3 reads CASSWGTSGSVGAYEQYF. The CDR3 DNA reads as TGCGCCAGCAGCTGGGGGACTAGCGGGAGTGTCGGGGCCTACGAGCAGTACTTC.

The chain uses TRBV5-1 and TRBJ2-7; TRBD2 aligns across 15 bases. This CDR3 has 17 residues. Germline V lookup: CDR1 SGHRS, CDR2 YFSETQ. With V trimmed by 4 bases and J by 2 bases, 7 bases remained unmatched. CDR3 sequence (DNA): TGCGCCAGCAGCCGGGGGACTAGCGGGGGGTCCCCCTACGAGCAGTACTTC. This codes for CASSRGTSGGSPYEQYF.

This clone was found once. The chain carries TRBV6-6 and TRBJ2-5; 8 bases align to TRBD1. Germline V gene lookup returns CDR1 MNHNY and CDR2 SVGAGI (reference sequence). CDR3 size: 14 residues. Trimming at V came to 7 bases and at J to 5 bases, leaving 9 bases not matched to a gene. The CDR3 is CASKKTGVGETQYF. The CDR3 DNA sequence: TGTGCCAGCAAAAAGACAGGGGTGGGGGAGACCCAGTACTTC.

The chain carries TRBV7-9 and TRBJ2-5; TRBD1 might be the D (6 bases). The CDR3 is 12 residues long. Germline-derived CDR1 and CDR2 are SEHNR and FQNEAQ (reference sequence). Trimming left V 4 bases short and J 5 bases short, with 8 bases between. The CDR3 protein is CASSYQGETQYF. Written as DNA, the CDR3 is TGTGCCAGCAGCTACCAGGGGGAGACCCAGTACTTC.

The chain joins TRBV5-4 to TRBJ2-5, with 13 bases lining up with TRBD2. V shed 4 bases, J shed 2 bases, and the junction held 2 bases outside the gene matches. CDR3 length: 15 residues. CDR1 SGHNT and CDR2 YYREEE come from the germline V gene (reference sequence). The CDR3 loop is CASSPGLAGQETQYF. The CDR3 DNA is TGTGCCAGCAGCCCGGGACTAGCGGGACAAGAGACCCAGTACTTC.

The chain carries TRBV28 and TRBJ1-6, with 9 positions matching TRBD1. The length of the CDR3 is 15 residues. Germline trimming cut 5 bases from V and 10 bases from J; bases unmatched to any gene: 9. The V gene's germline CDR1 is MDHEN and CDR2 SYDVKM. CDR3 sequence reads: CASSILQGAESPLHF. The CDR3 DNA sequence: TGTGCCAGCAGTATCCTACAGGGGGCTGAGTCACCCCTCCACTTT.

The DNA for the CDR3 is TGTGCCAGCTCACCCCAGCGGGACAGCACAGATACGCAGTATTTT. Translating it yields CASSPQRDSTDTQYF. The chain employs TRBV18 and TRBJ2-3, with 7 bases aligning to TRBD2. V lost 3 bases, J lost 0 bases, and 3 bases stayed unmatched. The CDR3 runs 15 residues. CDR1 and CDR2 (germline): KGHSH, LQKENI.

V usage is TRBV30 and J usage is TRBJ2-3; no definite D call. Trimming pared 0 bases from V and 14 bases from J, leaving 15 bases between. The germline gives CDR1 GTSNPN, CDR2 SVGIG (reference sequence). The CDR3 has 12 amino acids. The DNA of the CDR3 is TGTGCCTGGAGTGTACTTGGGGTAGGTGGGTATTTT. Translation: CAWSVLGVGGYF.

The chain is built from TRBV6-1 and TRBJ2-1, with TRBD2 identical over 9 bases. Germline CDR1 and CDR2: MNHNS and SASEGT. The junction had 11 bases not matched to a gene; V was cut back by 2 bases and J by 6 bases. The CDR3 consists of 17 residues. CDR3 region: CASSETPLAGGSNEQFF. Here the CDR3 DNA reads TGTGCCAGCAGTGAAACCCCACTGGCGGGGGGGAGCAATGAGCAGTTCTTC.

This clone was recorded once. The chain combines TRBV19 with TRBJ2-2, with 8 positions matching TRBD1. The CDR3 is made up of 15 amino acids. Germline CDR1 LNHDA, CDR2 SQIVND (reference sequence). V lost 6 bases and J lost 7; bases outside the gene matches: 10. The CDR3 nucleotides read TGTGCCAGTAGCTATGCGGACAGGGCCCACGGGGAGCTGTTTTTT. Translating gives CASSYADRAHGELFF. Together with reference TRBV19 and TRBJ2-2, the CDR3 gives the full variable domain: DGGITQSPKYLFRKEGQNVTLSCEQNLNHDAMYWYRQDPGQGLRLIYYSQIVNDFQKGDIAEGYSVSREKKESFPLTVTSAQKNPTAFYLCASSYADRAHGELFFGEGSRLTVL.

The chain carries TRBV5-5 and TRBJ2-5, with 7 positions matching TRBD1. CDR1 is SGHKS, CDR2 YYEKEE, per germline (reference sequence). The CDR3 has 16 residues. The V gene end was trimmed by 4 bases and the J gene end by 10 bases; junction bases not matched to a gene: 19. The CDR3 sequence is CASSLPGQTLLIGQYF. The CDR3 DNA follows: TGTGCCAGCAGCCTCCCGGGACAGACCCTTCTGATCGGCCAGTACTTC.

This chain links TRBV10-2 with TRBJ2-7; D gene uncertain. With 3 bases removed from V and 4 bases from J, the gap between germline ends came to 13 bases. Germline V gene sequence: CDR1 WSHSY, CDR2 SAAADI. The CDR3 spans 14 residues. CDR3 sequence (DNA): TGCGCCAGCAGTGAATCTCCCTCGGGTTACGAGCAGTACTTC. Translation gives CASSESPSGYEQYF.

This clone was recorded once. The chain recombines TRBV7-2 with TRBJ1-1, with 9 positions matching TRBD1. CDR1 is SGHTA and CDR2 is FQGNSA in the germline V gene. This CDR3 region has 15 residues. V dropped 3 bases and J dropped 4; count of bases not matched to a gene: 6. CDR3 bases: TGTGCCAGCAGCTTCCACAGGGGGCCTGGCACTGAAGCTTTCTTT. Amino acid sequence: CASSFHRGPGTEAFF.

The chain links TRBV19 to TRBJ2-7; D is tentatively TRBD1 or TRBD2 (6 bases each). The germline V and J ends were trimmed by 6 bases and 6 bases, with 18 bases remaining between them. The CDR3 is made up of 14 amino acids. Germline lookup yields CDR1 LNHDA and CDR2 SQIVND (reference sequence). CDR3 region: CASRLGGPRFEQYF. As DNA, the CDR3 is TGTGCCAGTAGATTAGGGGGGCCCAGGTTCGAGCAGTACTTC.

The chain carries TRBV5-1 and TRBJ2-2; either TRBD1 or TRBD2 may fit D (6 bases each). With 3 bases removed from V and 4 bases from J, the gap between germline ends came to 7 bases. The germline gives CDR1 SGHRS, CDR2 YFSETQ. The CDR3 spans 13 residues. The CDR3 sequence is CASSSGATGELFF. The CDR3 DNA reads as TGCGCCAGCAGCTCGGGGGCCACCGGGGAGCTGTTTTTT.

The J gene is TRBJ2-1, the V gene TRBV2; TRBD1 aligns across 10 bases. The V gene end was trimmed by 5 bases and the J gene end by 3 bases; junction bases not matched to a gene: 4. The CDR3 contains 15 residues. Germline V gene sequence: CDR1 SNHLY, CDR2 FYNNEI. The CDR3: CASSKGTGVYNEQFF. The CDR3 nucleotides are TGTGCCAGCAGTAAGGGGACAGGGGTCTACAATGAGCAGTTCTTC.

This chain links TRBV29-1 with TRBJ2-7; 8 bases are shared with TRBD1. Germline CDR1 and CDR2: SQVTM and ANQGSEA. V lost 4 bases and J lost 3; bases outside the gene matches: 2. There are 12 residues in the CDR3. The CDR3 is CSVGQGNYEQYF. In nucleotides, the CDR3 is TGCAGCGTTGGACAGGGGAACTACGAGCAGTACTTC.

This clone showed up just once. The chain recombines TRBV5-6 with TRBJ1-4; 7 positions match TRBD1. The CDR3 extends over 15 amino acids. The V and J ends lost 4 bases and 0 bases, in that order; junction bases with no gene match: 3. Germline CDR1 SGHDT, CDR2 YYEEEE. The CDR3, as DNA: TGTGCCAGCAGCCCAGACAGGGCAACTAATGAAAAACTGTTTTTT. It specifies CASSPDRATNEKLFF. The complete variable domain, with remaining parts taken from reference TRBV5-6 and TRBJ1-4, reads DAGVTQSPTHLIKTRGQQVTLRCSPKSGHDTVSWYQQALGQGPQFIFQYYEEEERQRGNFPDRFSGHQFPNYSSELNVNALLLGDSALYLCASSPDRATNEKLFFGSGTQLSVL.

J is TRBJ2-4 and V is TRBV14; 9 nucleotides line up with TRBD1. Germline lookup yields CDR1 SGHDN and CDR2 FVKESK. The CDR3 runs to 17 residues. After removal of 4 bases from V and 8 bases from J, the junction contained 15 bases not matched to a gene. The CDR3 loop reads CASSRTPGQGPGDIQYF. The CDR3 bases are TGTGCCAGCAGCCGTACCCCGGGACAGGGCCCGGGTGACATTCAGTACTTC.

CDR3 sequence reads: CASRHFADRLRGGGYTF. The CDR3 DNA is TGTGCCAGCAGGCACTTCGCCGACAGGCTTCGAGGGGGAGGCTACACCTTC. The chain is built from TRBV28 and TRBJ1-2; tentative D call: TRBD1 (6 bases). CDR1 is MDHEN and CDR2 is SYDVKM in the germline V gene. This CDR3 spans 17 amino acids. V lost 6 bases and J 8 bases, leaving 28 bases between the germline ends.

The V gene is TRBV7-2, the J gene TRBJ1-1, with TRBD1 as a possible D gene (5 bases). CDR3 size: 15 residues. Trimming cost V 1 base and J 8 bases, with 17 bases left between them. Germline loops: CDR1 SGHTA, CDR2 FQGNSA. CDR3 bases: TGTGCCAGCAGCTTAGTGAGTGGGGGAATAGGAGAAGCTTTCTTT. Its translation is CASSLVSGGIGEAFF.